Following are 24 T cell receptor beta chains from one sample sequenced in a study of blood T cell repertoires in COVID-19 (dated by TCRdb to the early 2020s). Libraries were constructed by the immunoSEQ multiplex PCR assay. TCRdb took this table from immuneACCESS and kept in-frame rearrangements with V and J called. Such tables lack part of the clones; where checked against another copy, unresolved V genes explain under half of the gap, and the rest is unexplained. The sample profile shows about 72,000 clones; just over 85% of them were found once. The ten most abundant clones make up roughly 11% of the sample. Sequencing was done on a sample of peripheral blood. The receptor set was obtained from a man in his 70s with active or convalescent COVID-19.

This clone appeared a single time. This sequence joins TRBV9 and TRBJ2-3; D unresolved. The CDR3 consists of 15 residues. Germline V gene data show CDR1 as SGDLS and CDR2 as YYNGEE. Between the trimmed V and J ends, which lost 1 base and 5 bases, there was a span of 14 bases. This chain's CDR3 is CASSVSQAPGDTQYF. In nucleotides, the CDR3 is TGTGCCAGCAGCGTATCGCAGGCTCCAGGAGATACGCAGTATTTT.

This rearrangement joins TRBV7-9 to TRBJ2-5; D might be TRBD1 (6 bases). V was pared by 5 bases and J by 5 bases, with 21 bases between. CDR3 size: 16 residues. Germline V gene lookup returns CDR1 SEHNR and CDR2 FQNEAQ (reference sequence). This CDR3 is CASSVSGADTRETQYF. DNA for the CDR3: TGTGCCAGCAGCGTATCAGGGGCCGACACCCGGGAGACCCAGTACTTC.

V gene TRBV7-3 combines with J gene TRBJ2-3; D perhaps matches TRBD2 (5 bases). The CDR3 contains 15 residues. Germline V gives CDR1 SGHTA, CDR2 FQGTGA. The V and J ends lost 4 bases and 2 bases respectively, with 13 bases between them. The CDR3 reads CASSSLGGYTDTQYF. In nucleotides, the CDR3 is TGTGCCAGCAGCTCTTTGGGCGGGTACACAGATACGCAGTATTTT.

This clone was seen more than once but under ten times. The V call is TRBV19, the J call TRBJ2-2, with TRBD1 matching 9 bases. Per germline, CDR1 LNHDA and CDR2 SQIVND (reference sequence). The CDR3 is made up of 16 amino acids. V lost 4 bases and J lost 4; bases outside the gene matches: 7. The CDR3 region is CASSNHRTGVTGELFF. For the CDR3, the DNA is TGTGCCAGTAGTAATCACCGGACAGGGGTCACCGGGGAGCTGTTTTTT.

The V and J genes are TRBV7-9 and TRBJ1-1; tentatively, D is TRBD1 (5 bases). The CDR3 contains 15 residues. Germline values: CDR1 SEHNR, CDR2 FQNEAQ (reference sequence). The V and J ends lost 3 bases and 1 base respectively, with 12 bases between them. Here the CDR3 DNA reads TGTGCCAGCAGCTTTTCGCGGAGGGGGAACACTGAAGCTTTCTTT. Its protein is CASSFSRRGNTEAFF.

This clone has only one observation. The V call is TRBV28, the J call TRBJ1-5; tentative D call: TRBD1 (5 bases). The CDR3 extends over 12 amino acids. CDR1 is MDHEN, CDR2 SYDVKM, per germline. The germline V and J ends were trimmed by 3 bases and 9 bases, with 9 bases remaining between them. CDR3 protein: CASSFPQGPQHF. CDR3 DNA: TGTGCCAGCAGTTTCCCTCAGGGGCCCCAGCATTTT.

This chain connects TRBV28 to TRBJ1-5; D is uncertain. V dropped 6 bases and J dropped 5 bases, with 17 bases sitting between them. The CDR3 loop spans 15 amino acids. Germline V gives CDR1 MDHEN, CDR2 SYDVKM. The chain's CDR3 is CASSVRGSFHQPQHF. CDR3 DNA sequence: TGTGCCAGCAGCGTCCGAGGATCTTTCCATCAGCCCCAGCATTTT. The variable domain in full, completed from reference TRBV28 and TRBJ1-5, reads DVKVTQSSRYLVKRTGEKVFLECVQDMDHENMFWYRQDPGLGLRLIYFSYDVKMKEKGDIPEGYSVSREKKERFSLILESASTNQTSMYLCASSVRGSFHQPQHFGDGTRLSIL.

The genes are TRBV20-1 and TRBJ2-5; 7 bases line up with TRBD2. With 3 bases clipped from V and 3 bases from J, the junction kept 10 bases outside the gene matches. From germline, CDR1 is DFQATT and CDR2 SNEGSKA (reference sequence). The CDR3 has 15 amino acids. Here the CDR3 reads CSASSTTLAEETQYF. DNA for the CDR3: TGCAGTGCTAGTTCCACTACCCTAGCGGAAGAGACCCAGTACTTC.

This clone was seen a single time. DNA for the CDR3: TGTGCCAGCAGCACCCAGGGTGAAGCTTTCTTT. It specifies CASSTQGEAFF. This chain connects TRBV5-6 to TRBJ1-1, with D tentatively TRBD1 (5 bases). With 4 bases removed from V and 7 bases from J, the gap between germline ends came to 8 bases. This CDR3 spans 11 amino acids. The germline CDR1 and CDR2 sequences are SGHDT and YYEEEE.

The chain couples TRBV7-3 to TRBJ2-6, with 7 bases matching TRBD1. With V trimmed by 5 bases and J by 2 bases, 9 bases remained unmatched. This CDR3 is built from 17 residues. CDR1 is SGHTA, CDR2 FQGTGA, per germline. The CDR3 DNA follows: TGTGCCAGCAGCAAGAGACAGGGAACGGCTGGGGCCAACGTCCTGACTTTC. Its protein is CASSKRQGTAGANVLTF.

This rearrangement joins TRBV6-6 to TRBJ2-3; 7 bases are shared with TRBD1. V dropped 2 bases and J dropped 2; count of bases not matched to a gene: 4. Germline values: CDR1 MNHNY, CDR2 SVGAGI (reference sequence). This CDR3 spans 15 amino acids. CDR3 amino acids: CASSYLGQFTDTQYF. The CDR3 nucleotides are TGTGCCAGCAGTTACCTGGGACAGTTCACAGATACGCAGTATTTT.

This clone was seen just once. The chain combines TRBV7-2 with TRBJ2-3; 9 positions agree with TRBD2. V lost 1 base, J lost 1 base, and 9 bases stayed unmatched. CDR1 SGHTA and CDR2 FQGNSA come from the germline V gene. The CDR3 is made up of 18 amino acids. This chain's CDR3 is CASSLGLAGSRGTDTQYF. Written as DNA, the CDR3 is TGTGCCAGCAGCTTAGGGCTAGCGGGATCTCGGGGCACAGATACGCAGTATTTT.

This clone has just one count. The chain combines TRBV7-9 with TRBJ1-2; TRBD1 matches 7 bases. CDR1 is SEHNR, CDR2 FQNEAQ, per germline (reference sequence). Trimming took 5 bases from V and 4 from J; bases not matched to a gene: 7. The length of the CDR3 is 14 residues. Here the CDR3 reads CASSRTGDSYGYTF. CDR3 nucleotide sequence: TGTGCCAGCAGCCGAACAGGGGACTCCTATGGCTACACCTTC. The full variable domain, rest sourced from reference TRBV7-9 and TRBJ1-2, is DTGVSQNPRHKITKRGQNVTFRCDPISEHNRLYWYRQTLGQGPEFLTYFQNEAQLEKSRLLSDRFSAERPKGSFSTLEIQRTEQGDSAMYLCASSRTGDSYGYTFGSGTRLTVV.

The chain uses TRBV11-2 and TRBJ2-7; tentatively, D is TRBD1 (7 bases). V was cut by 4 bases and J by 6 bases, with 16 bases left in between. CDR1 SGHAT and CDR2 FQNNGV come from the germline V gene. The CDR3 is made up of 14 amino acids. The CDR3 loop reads CASSYTRGAFEQYF. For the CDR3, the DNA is TGTGCCAGCAGCTATACCAGGGGGGCCTTCGAGCAGTACTTC.

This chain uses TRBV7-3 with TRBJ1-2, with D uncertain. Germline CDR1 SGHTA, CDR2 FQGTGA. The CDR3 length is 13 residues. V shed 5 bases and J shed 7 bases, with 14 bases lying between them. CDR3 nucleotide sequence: TGTGCCAGCAGCCCTAGGGAGGGTGGTGGCTACACCTTC. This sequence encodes CASSPREGGGYTF.

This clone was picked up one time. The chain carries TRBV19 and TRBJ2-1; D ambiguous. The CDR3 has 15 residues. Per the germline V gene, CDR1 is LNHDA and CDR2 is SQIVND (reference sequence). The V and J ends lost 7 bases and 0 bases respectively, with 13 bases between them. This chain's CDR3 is CASNKEPSSYNEQFF. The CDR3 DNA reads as TGTGCCAGTAATAAGGAGCCGAGCTCCTACAATGAGCAGTTCTTC.

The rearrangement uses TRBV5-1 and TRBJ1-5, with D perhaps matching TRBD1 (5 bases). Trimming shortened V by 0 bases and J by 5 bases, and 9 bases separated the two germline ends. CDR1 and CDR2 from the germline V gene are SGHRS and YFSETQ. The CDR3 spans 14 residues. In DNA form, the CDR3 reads TGCGCCAGCAGCTTGGGTGGGGGGGATCAGCCCCAGCATTTT. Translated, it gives CASSLGGGDQPQHF.

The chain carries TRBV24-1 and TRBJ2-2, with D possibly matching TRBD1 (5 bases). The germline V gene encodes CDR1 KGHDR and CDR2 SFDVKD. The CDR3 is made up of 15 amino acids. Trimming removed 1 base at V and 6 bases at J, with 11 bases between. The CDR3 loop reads CATSDFRARAGELFF. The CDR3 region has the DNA TGTGCCACCAGTGATTTCAGGGCTCGGGCCGGGGAGCTGTTTTTT.

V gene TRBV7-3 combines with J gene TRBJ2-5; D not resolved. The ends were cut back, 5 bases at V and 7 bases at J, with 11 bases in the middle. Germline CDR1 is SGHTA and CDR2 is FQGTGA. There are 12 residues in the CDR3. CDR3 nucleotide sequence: TGTGCCAGCAGCCCTCCCGGCGGGACCCAGTACTTC. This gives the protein CASSPPGGTQYF.

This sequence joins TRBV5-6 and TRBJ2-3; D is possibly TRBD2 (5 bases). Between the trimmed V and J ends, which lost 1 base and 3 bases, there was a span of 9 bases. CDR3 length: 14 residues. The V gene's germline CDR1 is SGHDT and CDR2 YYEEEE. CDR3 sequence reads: CASSLTGMTDTQYF. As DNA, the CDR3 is TGTGCCAGCAGCTTGACCGGGATGACAGATACGCAGTATTTT.

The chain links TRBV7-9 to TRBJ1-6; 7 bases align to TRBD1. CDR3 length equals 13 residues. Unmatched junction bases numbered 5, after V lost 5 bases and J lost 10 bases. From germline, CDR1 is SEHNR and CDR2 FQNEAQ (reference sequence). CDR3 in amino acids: CASSQTGESPLHF. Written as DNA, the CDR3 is TGTGCCAGCAGCCAAACAGGGGAGTCACCCCTCCACTTT.

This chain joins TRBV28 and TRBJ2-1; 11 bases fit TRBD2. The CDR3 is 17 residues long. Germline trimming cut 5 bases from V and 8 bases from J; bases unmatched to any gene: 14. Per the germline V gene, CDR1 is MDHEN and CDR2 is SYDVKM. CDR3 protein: CASSHPPASGRKDEQFF. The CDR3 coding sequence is TGTGCCAGCAGTCATCCCCCGGCTAGCGGGAGGAAAGATGAGCAGTTCTTC.

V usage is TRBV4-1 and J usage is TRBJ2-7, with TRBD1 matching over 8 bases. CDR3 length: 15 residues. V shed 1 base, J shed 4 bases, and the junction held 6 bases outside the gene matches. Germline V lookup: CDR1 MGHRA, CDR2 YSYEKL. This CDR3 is CASSQVWTGSYEQYF. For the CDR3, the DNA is TGCGCCAGCAGCCAAGTTTGGACAGGGTCTTACGAGCAGTACTTC.

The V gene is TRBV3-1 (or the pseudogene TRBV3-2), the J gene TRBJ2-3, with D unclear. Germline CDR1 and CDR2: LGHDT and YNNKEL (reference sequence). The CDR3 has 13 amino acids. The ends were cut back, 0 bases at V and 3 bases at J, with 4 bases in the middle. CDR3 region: CASSQDQTDTQYF. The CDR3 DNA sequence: TGTGCCAGCAGCCAAGATCAGACAGATACGCAGTATTTT.